These 25 T cell receptor beta chains originate from one sample sequenced in a study of CD8+CD57+ T cells in acquired aplastic anemia. The study profiled TCR beta VDJ and CDR3 using genomic DNA as template. Each CDR3 protein is one row after TCRdb ran MiXCR on the reads. Here the sample spans hundreds of thousands of distinct CDR3 sequences, under 40% being singletons. An expansion of CD8+CD57+ cells by flow cytometry had been shown in patients chosen for sequencing. Input material: sorted CD4+, CD8+, or CD8+CD57+ T cells (not recorded which) from PBMCs. The origin of the receptors is a human donor with aplastic anemia.

CDR3: CASSLLTGRVRAYGYTF. CDR3 nucleotides: TGTGCCAGCAGCTTATTGACCGGGAGGGTAAGGGCCTATGGCTACACCTTC. The V gene is TRBV7-8, the J gene TRBJ1-2, with D unclear. The CDR3 runs to 17 residues. V shed 2 bases and J shed 4 bases, with 20 bases lying between them. Per germline, CDR1 SGHVS and CDR2 FQNEAQ.

Many counts were recorded for this clonotype. V and J are TRBV19 and TRBJ1-5; TRBD1 might be the D (5 bases). Trimming removed 6 bases at V and 6 bases at J, with 18 bases between. Looked up from germline, CDR1 is LNHDA and CDR2 is SQIVND (reference sequence). This CDR3 contains 15 residues. For the CDR3, the DNA is TGTGCCAGTAGCCCGGGACGGGGGGACGGTCAGCCCCAGCATTTT. It yields the protein CASSPGRGDGQPQHF.

This clonotype was picked up many times. The chain has TRBV10-3 and TRBJ2-1; 8 bases match TRBD2. This CDR3 is built from 15 residues. The V gene end was trimmed by 4 bases and the J gene end by 3 bases; junction bases not matched to a gene: 5. CDR1 is ENHRY and CDR2 is SYGVKD in the germline V gene. CDR3 DNA sequence: TGTGCCATCAGTGGCCCGGGACTAGTCTACAATGAGCAGTTCTTC. As protein: CAISGPGLVYNEQFF.

The rearrangement uses TRBV7-9 and TRBJ2-2; unclear D gene. CDR1 and CDR2 (germline): SEHNR, FQNEAQ (reference sequence). Trimming shortened V by 11 bases and J by 5 bases, and 12 bases separated the two germline ends. The CDR3 consists of 12 residues. The DNA of the CDR3 is TGTGCCGTCCATCAGAGGACCGGGGAGCTGTTTTTT. Translation: CAVHQRTGELFF.

This clonotype has a handful of counts. The chain carries TRBV7-9 and TRBJ1-3; D is uncertain. V was cut by 2 bases and J by 0 bases, with 11 bases left in between. CDR3 length: 16 residues. Germline V gene lookup returns CDR1 SEHNR and CDR2 FQNEAQ (reference sequence). The CDR3: CASSLIRILSGNTIYF. The CDR3 DNA reads as TGTGCCAGCAGCTTAATTCGGATACTCTCTGGAAACACCATATATTTT.

Here the CDR3 reads CASSVTSGGPPYEQYF. The DNA of the CDR3 is TGTGCCAGCAGCGTAACTAGCGGGGGGCCCCCCTACGAGCAGTACTTC. The gene calls are TRBV9 and TRBJ2-7; TRBD2 matches 12 bases. In germline, CDR1 is SGDLS, CDR2 YYNGEE. This CDR3 is 16 amino acids long. V shed 1 base and J 2 bases; nucleotides not matched to a gene: 4.

This chain uses TRBV10-2 with TRBJ2-1; D possibly corresponds to TRBD2 (5 bases). Per germline, CDR1 WSHSY and CDR2 SAAADI. With 6 bases removed from V and 9 bases from J, the gap between germline ends came to 12 bases. The CDR3 runs to 12 residues. The CDR3 sequence: CASSASGVEQFF. The CDR3 DNA follows: TGCGCCAGCAGCGCTTCCGGGGTTGAGCAGTTCTTC.

This clonotype was observed a handful of times. The chain is built from TRBV6-1 and TRBJ1-2; D unresolved. Germline values: CDR1 MNHNS, CDR2 SASEGT. The length of the CDR3 is 13 residues. V lost 7 bases to trimming and J lost 4 bases, with 13 bases between them. The CDR3 loop reads CASKSRTVYGYTF. The CDR3 nucleotides read TGTGCCAGCAAGTCGAGAACGGTCTATGGCTACACCTTC.

The table lists this clonotype with many counts. The chain combines TRBV7-9 with TRBJ2-3, with D uncertain. V was clipped by 0 bases and J by 2 bases, with 6 bases between them. Germline-derived CDR1 and CDR2 are SEHNR and FQNEAQ (reference sequence). The CDR3 loop spans 14 amino acids. The chain's CDR3 is CASSLAAYTDTQYF. The CDR3, as DNA: TGTGCCAGCAGCTTAGCAGCGTACACAGATACGCAGTATTTT.

This clonotype was seen many times. The rearrangement joins TRBV5-1 to TRBJ1-2, with 8 bases aligning to TRBD1. The CDR3 length is 14 residues. The V gene's germline CDR1 is SGHRS and CDR2 YFSETQ. The ends lost 1 base at V and 5 bases at J; junction bases unmatched: 4. CDR3 coding DNA: TGCGCCAGCAGCTTGCAGGGGGCGGGTTATGGCTACACCTTC. Translation gives CASSLQGAGYGYTF.

The rearrangement links TRBV5-6 to TRBJ2-1; 12 bases align to TRBD2. Germline V gives CDR1 SGHDT, CDR2 YYEEEE. The V gene end was trimmed by 0 bases and the J gene end by 8 bases; junction bases not matched to a gene: 6. This CDR3 is built from 16 residues. As DNA, the CDR3 is TGTGCCAGCAGCTTGGGACTAGCGGGAGTGTGGGATGAGCAGTTCTTC. It encodes CASSLGLAGVWDEQFF.

This clonotype has only a few counts. The rearrangement links TRBV6-2 or TRBV6-3 to TRBJ2-7; D is unclear. The V end lost 0 bases, the J end lost 5 bases, and 5 bases lay between the germline ends. Germline CDR1 MNHEY, CDR2 SVGEGT. The CDR3 is 12 amino acids. The CDR3 DNA sequence: TGTGCCAGCAGTTACTCCAGTCACGAGCAGTACTTC. It is translated as CASSYSSHEQYF.

This clonotype was seen repeatedly, ten times or more. No DNA is shown, since the ends of the CDR3 on it are uncertain; the CDR3 is the one TCRdb lists. V and J are TRBV7-2 and TRBJ2-7; the table's D call of TRBD2 was not tested on the DNA. The CDR3 is 12 amino acids long, termini counted. The germline V gene encodes CDR1 SGHTA and CDR2 FQGNSA. The CDR3: CASSFGGGSPYF.

J is TRBJ2-5 and V is TRBV7-9; D remains ambiguous. This CDR3 is built from 13 residues. Germline V gives CDR1 SEHNR, CDR2 FQNEAQ (reference sequence). V gave up 5 bases and J gave up 7 bases, with 14 bases separating them. CDR3 bases: TGTGCCAGCAGCCTCGATATTGATGGGACCCAGTACTTC. Residues: CASSLDIDGTQYF.

This clonotype was seen only a few times. This chain links TRBV20-1 with TRBJ2-7; D unclear. The CDR3 loop spans 12 amino acids. V shed 2 bases and J shed 6 bases, with 11 bases lying between them. Germline CDR1 is DFQATT and CDR2 is SNEGSKA (reference sequence). The CDR3 DNA follows: TGCAGTGCTAGACCCCTTGGGCGCGAGCAGTACTTC. Its translation is CSARPLGREQYF.

This clonotype was observed at least ten times. The chain couples TRBV19 to TRBJ2-3, with 12 positions matching TRBD2. The germline CDR1 and CDR2 sequences are LNHDA and SQIVND (reference sequence). Trimming at V came to 7 bases and at J to 4 bases, leaving 3 bases not matched to a gene. The CDR3 has 14 amino acids. CDR3 amino acids: CASTSGRGPDTQYF. CDR3 in DNA: TGTGCCAGTACTAGCGGGAGGGGTCCAGATACGCAGTATTTT.

This clonotype was detected only a few times. The rearrangement joins TRBV6-1 to TRBJ1-1, with D possibly matching TRBD1 (5 bases). Germline CDR1 is MNHNS and CDR2 is SASEGT. The CDR3 length is 15 residues. V dropped 5 bases and J dropped 0 bases, with 13 bases sitting between them. CDR3 residues: CASSLNRLMNTEAFF. In nucleotides, the CDR3 is TGTGCCAGCAGTCTGAACAGGCTTATGAACACTGAAGCTTTCTTT.

The chain is built from TRBV5-6 and TRBJ2-7; no reliable D call. This CDR3 region has 16 residues. In germline, CDR1 is SGHDT, CDR2 YYEEEE. The germline V and J ends were trimmed by 2 bases and 0 bases, with 15 bases remaining between them. The CDR3 sequence: CASSFGSRAASYEQYF. CDR3 coding DNA: TGTGCCAGCAGCTTTGGTTCCCGCGCCGCCTCCTACGAGCAGTACTTC.

The rearrangement uses TRBV20-1 and TRBJ1-6; perhaps TRBD1 as D (5 bases). Germline V gives CDR1 DFQATT, CDR2 SNEGSKA (reference sequence). This CDR3 contains 14 residues. The V end lost 4 bases, the J end lost 6 bases, and 13 bases lay between the germline ends. The CDR3 here is CSANPGQVNSPLHF. CDR3 nucleotides: TGCAGTGCTAATCCTGGACAAGTTAATTCACCCCTCCACTTT.

This clonotype showed up just a few times. The chain links TRBV4-1 to TRBJ2-7, with a weak D call TRBD2 (6 bases). V gave up 2 bases and J gave up 0 bases, with 14 bases separating them. Germline lookup yields CDR1 MGHRA and CDR2 YSYEKL. This CDR3 has 16 amino acids. Written as DNA, the CDR3 is TGCGCCAGCAGCCAAATTATAGCGGCTCCCTCCTACGAGCAGTACTTC. Encoded protein: CASSQIIAAPSYEQYF.

This clonotype was recorded a few times. This sequence may be a read error, since a much larger clone differs from it by one base. The gene calls are TRBV25-1 and TRBJ2-7; D may be TRBD1 or TRBD2 (6 bases each). The V and J ends lost 6 bases and 7 bases respectively, with 16 bases between them. Germline lookup yields CDR1 MGHDK and CDR2 SYGVNS. The CDR3 totals 13 residues. CDR3 sequence reads: CASRSSGGNEQYF. CDR3 nucleotide sequence: TGTGCCAGCAGATCTTCCGGGGGCAATGAGCAGTACTTC.

In its sample, this clonotype was seen once. The gene calls are TRBV29-1 and TRBJ2-3; D uncertain. This CDR3 is 13 amino acids long. The germline CDR1 and CDR2 sequences are SQVTM and ANQGSEA. Trimming pared 8 bases from V and 2 bases from J, leaving 14 bases between. The CDR3: CSSFTAPTDTQYF. DNA of the CDR3: TGCAGCAGCTTTACGGCCCCCACAGATACGCAGTATTTT.

CDR3 sequence: CTSSLEVNTEAFF. CDR3 DNA: TGTACCAGCAGCTTGGAAGTGAACACTGAAGCTTTCTTT. This chain uses TRBV7-2 with TRBJ1-1; D is uncertain. This CDR3 spans 13 amino acids. The ends were cut back, 3 bases at V and 0 bases at J, with 5 bases in the middle. Germline CDR1 reads SGHTA; CDR2 reads FQGNSA.

The chain recombines TRBV5-1 with TRBJ2-3, with TRBD1 matching 8 bases. V was pared by 0 bases and J by 5 bases, with 5 bases of the junction left unmatched. This CDR3 spans 15 amino acids. CDR1 and CDR2 (germline): SGHRS, YFSETQ. This CDR3 reads CASSLEDRAVDTQYF. The CDR3 DNA follows: TGCGCCAGCAGCTTGGAGGACAGGGCCGTAGATACGCAGTATTTT.

The table lists this clonotype with many counts. The rearrangement uses TRBV19 and TRBJ1-2; 10 positions match TRBD1. Germline CDR1 reads LNHDA; CDR2 reads SQIVND (reference sequence). After removal of 6 bases from V and 4 bases from J, the junction contained 8 bases not matched to a gene. The CDR3 loop spans 15 amino acids. DNA of the CDR3: TGTGCCAGTAGCACCGGGACAGGGGAATTCTATGGCTACACCTTC. Protein product: CASSTGTGEFYGYTF.